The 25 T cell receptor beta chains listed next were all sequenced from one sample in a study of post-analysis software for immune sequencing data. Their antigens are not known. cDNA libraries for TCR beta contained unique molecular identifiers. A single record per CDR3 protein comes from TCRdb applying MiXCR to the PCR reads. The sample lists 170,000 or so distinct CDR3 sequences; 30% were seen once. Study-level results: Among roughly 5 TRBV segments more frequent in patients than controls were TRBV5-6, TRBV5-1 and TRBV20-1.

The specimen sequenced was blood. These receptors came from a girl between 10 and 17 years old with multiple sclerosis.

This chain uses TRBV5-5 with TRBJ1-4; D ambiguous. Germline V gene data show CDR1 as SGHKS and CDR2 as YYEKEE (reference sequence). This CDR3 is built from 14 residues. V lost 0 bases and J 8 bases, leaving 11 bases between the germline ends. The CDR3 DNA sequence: TGTGCCAGCAGCTTGGCGGTTCGAAACGAAAAACTGTTTTTT. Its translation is CASSLAVRNEKLFF.

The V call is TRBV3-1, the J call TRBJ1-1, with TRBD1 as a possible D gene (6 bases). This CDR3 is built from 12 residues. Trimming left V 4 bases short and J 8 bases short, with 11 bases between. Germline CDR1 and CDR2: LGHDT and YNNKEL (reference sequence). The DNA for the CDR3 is TGTGCCAGCAGCCGTCCGGGGGCCGAAGCTTTCTTT. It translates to CASSRPGAEAFF.

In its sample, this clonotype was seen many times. Here the CDR3 DNA reads TGCAGCGTTGACCGCACAGATACGCAGTATTTT. This gives the protein CSVDRTDTQYF. This chain joins TRBV29-1 and TRBJ2-3; D is unresolved. This CDR3 region has 11 residues. The V end was cut by 3 bases, the J end by 1 base, with 2 bases between. Germline V CDR1 and CDR2: SQVTM, ANQGSEA.

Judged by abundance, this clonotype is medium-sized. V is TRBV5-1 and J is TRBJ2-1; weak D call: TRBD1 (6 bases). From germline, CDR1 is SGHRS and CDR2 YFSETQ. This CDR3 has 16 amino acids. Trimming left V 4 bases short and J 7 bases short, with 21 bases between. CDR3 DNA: TGCGCCAGCAGCCTAGGGACCGGACAGTACGGTAATGAGCAGTTCTTC. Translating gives CASSLGTGQYGNEQFF.

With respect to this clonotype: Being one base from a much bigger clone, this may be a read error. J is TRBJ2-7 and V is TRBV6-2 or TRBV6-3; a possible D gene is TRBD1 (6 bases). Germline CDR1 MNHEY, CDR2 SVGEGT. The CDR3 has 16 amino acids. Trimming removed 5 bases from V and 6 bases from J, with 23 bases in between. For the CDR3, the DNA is TGTGCCAGCAGTCCCCTTGGTGCTCTAGGGGGAGCCGAGCAGTACTTC. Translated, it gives CASSPLGALGGAEQYF.

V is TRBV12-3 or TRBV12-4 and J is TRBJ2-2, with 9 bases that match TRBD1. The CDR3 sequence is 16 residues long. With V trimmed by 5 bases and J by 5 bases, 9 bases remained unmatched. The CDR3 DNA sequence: TGTGCCAGCAGTCCGAGGACAGGGGAAGGGACCGGGGAGCTGTTTTTT. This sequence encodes CASSPRTGEGTGELFF.

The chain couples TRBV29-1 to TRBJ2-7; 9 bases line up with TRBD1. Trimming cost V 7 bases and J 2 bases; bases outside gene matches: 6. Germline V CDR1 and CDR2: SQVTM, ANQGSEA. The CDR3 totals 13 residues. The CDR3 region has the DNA TGCAGCGCACAGGGGGCCACCACCTACGAGCAGTACTTC. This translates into CSAQGATTYEQYF.

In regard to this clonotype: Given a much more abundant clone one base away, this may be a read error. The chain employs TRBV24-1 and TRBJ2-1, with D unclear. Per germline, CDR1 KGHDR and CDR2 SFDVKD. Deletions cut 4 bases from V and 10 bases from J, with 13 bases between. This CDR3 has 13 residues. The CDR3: CATSDPRVQEQFF. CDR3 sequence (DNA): TGTGCCACCAGTGACCCCCGGGTACAGGAGCAGTTCTTC.

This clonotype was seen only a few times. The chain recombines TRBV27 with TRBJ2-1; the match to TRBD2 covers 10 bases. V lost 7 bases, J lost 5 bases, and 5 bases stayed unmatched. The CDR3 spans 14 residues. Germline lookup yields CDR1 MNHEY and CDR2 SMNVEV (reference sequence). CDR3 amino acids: CASIAGGPHNEQFF. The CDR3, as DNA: TGTGCCAGCATAGCGGGGGGCCCGCACAATGAGCAGTTCTTC.

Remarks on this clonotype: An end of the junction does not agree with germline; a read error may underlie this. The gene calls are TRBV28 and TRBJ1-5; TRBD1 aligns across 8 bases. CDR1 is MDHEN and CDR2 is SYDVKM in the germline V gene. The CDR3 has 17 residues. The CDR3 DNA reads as TGTGTCAGCAGTTCCATGGACAGGGTCGATAGCAATCAGCCCCAGCATTTT. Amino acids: CVSSSMDRVDSNQPQHF.

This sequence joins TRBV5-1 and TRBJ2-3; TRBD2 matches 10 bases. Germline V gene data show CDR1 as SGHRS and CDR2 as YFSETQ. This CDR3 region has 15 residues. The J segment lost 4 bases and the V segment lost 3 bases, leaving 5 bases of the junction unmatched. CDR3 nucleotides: TGCGCCAGCAGCTCGCTAGCGGGAGTCGCAGATACGCAGTATTTT. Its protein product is CASSSLAGVADTQYF.

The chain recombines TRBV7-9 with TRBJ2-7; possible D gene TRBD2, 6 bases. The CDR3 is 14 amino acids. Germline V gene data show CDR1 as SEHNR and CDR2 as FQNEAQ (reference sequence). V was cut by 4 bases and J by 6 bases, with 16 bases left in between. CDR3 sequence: CASSSGWEVGEQYF. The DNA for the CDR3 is TGTGCCAGCAGCTCGGGGTGGGAGGTGGGCGAGCAGTACTTC.

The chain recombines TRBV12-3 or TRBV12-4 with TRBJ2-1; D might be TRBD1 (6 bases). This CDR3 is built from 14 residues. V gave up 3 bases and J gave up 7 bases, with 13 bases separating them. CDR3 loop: CASSLIRGFNEQFF. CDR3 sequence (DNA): TGTGCCAGCAGTTTGATCAGGGGATTTAATGAGCAGTTCTTC.

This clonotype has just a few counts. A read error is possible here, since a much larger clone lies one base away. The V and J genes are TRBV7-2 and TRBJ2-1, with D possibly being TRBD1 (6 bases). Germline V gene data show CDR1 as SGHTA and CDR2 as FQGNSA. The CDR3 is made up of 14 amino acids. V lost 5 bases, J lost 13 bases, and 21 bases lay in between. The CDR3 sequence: CASSPGTLRETQFF. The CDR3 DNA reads TGTGCCAGCAGCCCCGGGACACTAAGAGAGACCCAGTTCTTC.

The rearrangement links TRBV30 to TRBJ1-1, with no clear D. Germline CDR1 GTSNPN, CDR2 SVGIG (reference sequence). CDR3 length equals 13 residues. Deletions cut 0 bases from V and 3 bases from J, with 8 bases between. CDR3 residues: CAWSVLRDTEAFF. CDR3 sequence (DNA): TGTGCCTGGAGTGTGTTAAGGGACACTGAAGCTTTCTTT.

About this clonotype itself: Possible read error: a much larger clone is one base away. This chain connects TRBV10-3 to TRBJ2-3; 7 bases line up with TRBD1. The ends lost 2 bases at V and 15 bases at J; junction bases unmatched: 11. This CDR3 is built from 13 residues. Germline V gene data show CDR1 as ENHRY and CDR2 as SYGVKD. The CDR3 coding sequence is TGTGCCATCAGTGAGCTTGACAGGGTCCCTCATTATTTT. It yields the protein CAISELDRVPHYF.

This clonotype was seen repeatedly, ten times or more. The chain's CDR3 is CASSGTDYSYEQYF. CDR3 coding DNA: TGTGCCAGCTCCGGGACAGACTACTCCTACGAGCAGTACTTC. The chain uses TRBV25-1 and TRBJ2-7, with 7 positions matching TRBD1. The J segment lost 0 bases and the V segment lost 8 bases, leaving 7 bases of the junction unmatched. The V gene's germline CDR1 is MGHDK and CDR2 SYGVNS. CDR3 size: 14 residues.

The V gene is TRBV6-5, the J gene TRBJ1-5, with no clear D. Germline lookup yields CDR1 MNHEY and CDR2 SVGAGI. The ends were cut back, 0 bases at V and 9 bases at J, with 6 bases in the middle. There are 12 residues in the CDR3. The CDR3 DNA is TGTGCCAGCAGTTACTCAACCGGGCCCCAGCATTTT. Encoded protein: CASSYSTGPQHF.

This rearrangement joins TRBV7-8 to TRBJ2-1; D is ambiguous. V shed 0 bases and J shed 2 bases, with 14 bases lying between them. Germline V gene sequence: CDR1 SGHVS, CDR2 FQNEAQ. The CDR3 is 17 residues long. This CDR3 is CASSLAYRAVTYNEQFF. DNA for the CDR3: TGTGCCAGCAGCTTAGCGTATCGAGCAGTCACCTACAATGAGCAGTTCTTC.

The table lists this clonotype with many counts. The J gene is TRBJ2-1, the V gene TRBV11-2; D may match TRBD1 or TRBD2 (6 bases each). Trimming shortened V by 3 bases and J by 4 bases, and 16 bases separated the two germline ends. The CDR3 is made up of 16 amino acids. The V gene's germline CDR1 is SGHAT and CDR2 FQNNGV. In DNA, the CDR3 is TGTGCCAGCAGCTTTTTAGGGGGGTCTCTGTACAATGAGCAGTTCTTC. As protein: CASSFLGGSLYNEQFF.

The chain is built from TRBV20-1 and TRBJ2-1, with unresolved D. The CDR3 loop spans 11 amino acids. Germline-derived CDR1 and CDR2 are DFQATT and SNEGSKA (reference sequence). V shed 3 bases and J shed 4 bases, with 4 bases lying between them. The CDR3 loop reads CSARSYNEQFF. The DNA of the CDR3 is TGCAGTGCTAGGTCGTACAATGAGCAGTTCTTC.

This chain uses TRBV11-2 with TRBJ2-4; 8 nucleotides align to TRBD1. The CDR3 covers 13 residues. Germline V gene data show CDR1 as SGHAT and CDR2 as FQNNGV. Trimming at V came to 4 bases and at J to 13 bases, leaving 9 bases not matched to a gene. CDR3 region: CASSSGQAGEQYF. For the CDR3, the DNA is TGTGCCAGCAGCTCGGGACAGGCAGGGGAGCAGTACTTC.

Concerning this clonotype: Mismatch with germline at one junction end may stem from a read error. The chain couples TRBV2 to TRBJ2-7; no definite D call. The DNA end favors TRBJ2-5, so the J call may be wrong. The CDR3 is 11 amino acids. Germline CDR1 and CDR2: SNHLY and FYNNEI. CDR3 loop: CVSSAQETQYF. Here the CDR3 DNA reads TGTGTCAGCAGTGCGCAGGAGACCCAGTACTTC.

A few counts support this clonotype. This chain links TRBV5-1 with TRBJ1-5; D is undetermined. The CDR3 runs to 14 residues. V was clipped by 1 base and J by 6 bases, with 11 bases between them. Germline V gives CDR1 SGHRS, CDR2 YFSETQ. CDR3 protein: CASSLRPGFQPQHF. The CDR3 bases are TGCGCCAGCAGCTTGAGACCGGGATTTCAGCCCCAGCATTTT.

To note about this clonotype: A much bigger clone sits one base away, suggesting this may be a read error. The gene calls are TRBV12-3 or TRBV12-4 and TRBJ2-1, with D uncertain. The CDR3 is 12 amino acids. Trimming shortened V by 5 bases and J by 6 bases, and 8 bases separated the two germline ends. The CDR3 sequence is CASSDGGNEQFF. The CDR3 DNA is TGTGCCAGCAGTGATGGCGGCAATGAGCAGTTCTTC.